These T cell receptor beta chains were read from a single sample in a study of early T cells in non-severe SARS-CoV-2 infection. Via MiXCR, TCRdb re-called the 5' RACE reads, giving one row per CDR3 protein. The data show tens of thousands of distinct CDR3 sequences, around 4.6% seen once. Sequences were obtained from whole blood. The receptors derive from an adult who was a healthcare worker with PCR-confirmed SARS-CoV-2 infection or an uninfected control (not recorded which). Both conserved end residues are part of each CDR3. Fields, in order: CDR3 length, J gene, V gene, D gene, clone size, CDR3 DNA, CDR3 protein. The D gene is left open where the match is weak. Clone size is shown for a subset of rows, as once, few, many or a class of expanded clone.

13 | TRBJ1-5 | TRBV20-1 | - | few | TGCAGTGGAAAGTTGGCGTCTAATCAGCCCCAGCATTTT | CSGKLASNQPQHF
12 | TRBJ1-2 | TRBV2 | - | many | TGTGCCAGCAGTACACAGGGTTATGGCTACACCTTC | CASSTQGYGYTF
14 | TRBJ1-2 | TRBV12-3/TRBV12-4 | - | many | TGTGCCAGCAGTTTGAGGCACAGGCTGAATGGCTACACCTTC | CASSLRHRLNGYTF
14 | TRBJ1-2 | TRBV28 | TRBD1 | many | TGTGCCAGCAGTTTGCGGGACAGTAACTATGGCTACACCTTC | CASSLRDSNYGYTF
13 | TRBJ2-1 | TRBV11-2 | TRBD2 | medium-sized | TGTGCCAGCAGACCGGGGGGTTGGAATGAGCAGTTCTTC | CASRPGGWNEQFF
16 | TRBJ1-5 | TRBV6-2/TRBV6-3 | TRBD1 | many | TGTGCCAGCAGAACTCAGGACAGGGGGCTTTATCAGCCCCAGCATTTT | CASRTQDRGLYQPQHF
13 | TRBJ1-6 | TRBV20-1 | - | - | TGCAGTGCTAGAGCGCACAGCTGGCCACCCCTCCACTTT | CSARAHSWPPLHF
14 | TRBJ1-2 | TRBV20-1 | - | many | TGCAGTGCTAGACCCCCGGACAGTATCTATGGCTACACCTTC | CSARPPDSIYGYTF
17 | TRBJ1-6 | TRBV15 | - | many | TGTGCCACCAGCAGAAATACTATAAGCTCCTATAATTCACCCCTCCACTTT | CATSRNTISSYNSPLHF
13 | TRBJ2-3 | TRBV25-1 | - | - | TGTGCCAGCAGTCCGGAGAGCACAGATACGCAGTATTTT | CASSPESTDTQYF
15 | TRBJ1-1 | TRBV30 | - | many | TGTGCCTGGAGTGGCAAAAGGGCACTGAACACTGAAGCTTTCTTT | CAWSGKRALNTEAFF
13 | TRBJ1-2 | TRBV5-1 | TRBD1 | - | TGCGCCAGCAAGACAGGGGTGAATGATGGCTACACCTTC | CASKTGVNDGYTF
13 | TRBJ2-2 | TRBV30 | TRBD2 | many | TGTGCCTGGAGTACCGGGGGGTACGGGGAGCTGTTTTTT | CAWSTGGYGELFF
12 | TRBJ2-7 | TRBV10-1 | - | - | TGCGCCAGCAGTAAGGACAACTACGAGCAGTACTTC | CASSKDNYEQYF
16 | TRBJ2-3 | TRBV9 | TRBD2 | many | TGTGCCAGCAGCGGATTGGGGACTAGCGGCACAGATACGCAGTATTTT | CASSGLGTSGTDTQYF
13 | TRBJ1-2 | TRBV29-1 | TRBD1 | - | TGCAGCGCCGTGACAGGGGAGGACTATGGCTACACCTTC | CSAVTGEDYGYTF
18 | TRBJ1-6 | TRBV28 | - | few | TGTGCCAGCAGCGGATTTAGAGGGGCAAAGGAATCTAATTCACCCCTCCACTTT | CASSGFRGAKESNSPLHF
18 | TRBJ2-3 | TRBV3-1 | TRBD2 | many | TGTGCCAGCAGCCAAGAAATTCCGGGGGGGCAGAGCACAGATACGCAGTATTTT | CASSQEIPGGQSTDTQYF
16 | TRBJ2-5 | TRBV7-2 | - | few | TGTGCCAGCAGCTTAGCCATCGGACACGTCGGCGAGACCCAGTACTTC | CASSLAIGHVGETQYF
14 | TRBJ2-3 | TRBV7-6 | - | many | TGTGCCAGCAGCTCTCTAGCGTCCACAGATACGCAGTATTTT | CASSSLASTDTQYF
12 | TRBJ1-5 | TRBV12-3/TRBV12-4 | - | many | TGTGCCAGCAGTTTACGGAATCAGCCCCAGCATTTT | CASSLRNQPQHF
15 | TRBJ2-5 | TRBV5-1 | - | many | TGCGCCAGCAGCTTTTTGGGCAACAACCAAGAGACCCAGTACTTC | CASSFLGNNQETQYF
13 | TRBJ2-5 | TRBV11-2 | - | many | TGTGCCAGCAGGGGGGACTTACAAGAGACCCAGTACTTC | CASRGDLQETQYF
15 | TRBJ2-2 | TRBV18 | TRBD1 | few | TGTGCCAGCTCACTCGGGACAGCGAACACCGGGGAGCTGTTTTTT | CASSLGTANTGELFF
14 | TRBJ1-6 | TRBV24-1 | TRBD1 | many | TGTGCCACCAGTGACGGACAGGGGAATTCACCCCTCCACTTT | CATSDGQGNSPLHF
16 | TRBJ2-2 | TRBV7-3 | TRBD1 | - | TGTGCCAGCAGCTTAGCCGGGACAGGGAACACCGGGGAGCTGTTTTTT | CASSLAGTGNTGELFF
13 | TRBJ1-1 | TRBV20-1 | - | many | TGCAGTGCTAGAAAGGATTTGAACACTGAAGCTTTCTTT | CSARKDLNTEAFF
17 | TRBJ2-1 | TRBV11-2 | TRBD2 | many | TGTGCCAGCAGCTTAGTGGGGCTAGCGGGGGGATACAATGAGCAGTTCTTC | CASSLVGLAGGYNEQFF
15 | TRBJ2-3 | TRBV29-1 | TRBD1 | many | TGCAGCGTTGAAGGACAGGGCACTAGCACAGATACGCAGTATTTT | CSVEGQGTSTDTQYF
16 | TRBJ2-7 | TRBV11-2 | TRBD1 | - | TGTGCCAGCAGCTTACGAGGGGACAGGGTGAACTACGAGCAGTACTTC | CASSLRGDRVNYEQYF
16 | TRBJ2-7 | TRBV18 | TRBD1 | - | TGTGCCAGCTCACCACGTACAGGGGAGAGTGACTACGAGCAGTACTTC | CASSPRTGESDYEQYF
14 | TRBJ2-5 | TRBV20-1 | TRBD2 | - | TGCAGTGCTAGGGTAGCGGGGTCGATAGAGACCCAGTACTTC | CSARVAGSIETQYF
11 | TRBJ2-7 | TRBV6-1 | - | - | TGTGCCAGCACGTCCCCTTACGAGCAGTACTTC | CASTSPYEQYF
15 | TRBJ2-3 | TRBV7-8 | TRBD2 | many | TGTGCCAGCAGCTTAGTGGCGGGGGGGCCAGATACGCAGTATTTT | CASSLVAGGPDTQYF
14 | TRBJ2-5 | TRBV10-2 | - | many | TGCGCCAGCAGGATCCGGGGCTCACAAGAGACCCAGTACTTC | CASRIRGSQETQYF
15 | TRBJ1-6 | TRBV7-9 | - | many | TGTGCCAGCAGCACTAGTGGGGGCGCGCGGTCACCCCTCCACTTT | CASSTSGGARSPLHF
16 | TRBJ2-2 | TRBV3-1 | - | - | TGTGCCAGCAGCCGGCGGGGCAGCGCGAACACCGGGGAGCTGTTTTTT | CASSRRGSANTGELFF
13 | TRBJ2-7 | TRBV5-4 | - | many | TGTGCCAGCAGCTTGGCGGGTCCCTACGAGCAGTACTTC | CASSLAGPYEQYF
16 | TRBJ2-3 | TRBV7-2 | - | few | TGTGCCAGCAGCTTGAGGAGGGGGGGAAGCACAGATACGCAGTATTTT | CASSLRRGGSTDTQYF
17 | TRBJ2-3 | TRBV5-5 | - | many | TGTGCCAGCAGCCCCATTCAAGGAAGCGCTGGCACAGATACGCAGTATTTT | CASSPIQGSAGTDTQYF
16 | TRBJ1-1 | TRBV7-2 | TRBD1 | few | TGTGCCAGCAGCTATTGGGACAGGGATGGAAGCACTGAAGCTTTCTTT | CASSYWDRDGSTEAFF